This TCR beta chain came from a study of CD8+CD57+ T cells in acquired aplastic anemia. V trimming: 0 bases; J trimming: 5 bases; junction bases outside the gene matches: 2. The CDR3 has 14 residues. Looked up from germline, CDR1 is SGHKS and CDR2 is YYEKEE (reference sequence). Genomic DNA constituted the template upon which TCR beta VDJ and CDR3 profiling was performed. Via MiXCR, TCRdb re-called the reads, giving one row per CDR3 protein. The sample lists about 420,000 distinct CDR3 sequences, approximately 70% occurring once. Input material: sorted CD4+, CD8+, or CD8+CD57+ T cells (not recorded which) from PBMCs. This TCR derives from a human donor in good health, serving as a control. The genes are TRBV5-5 and TRBJ2-5; 9 nucleotides agree with TRBD2. CDR3 nucleotide sequence: TGTGCCAGCAGCTTGGGACTAGCGGTGGAGACCCAGTACTTC. Its translation is CASSLGLAVETQYF.